A single sample is the source of the 25 T cell receptor beta chains below, sequenced in a study of cytomegalovirus exposure and HLA in healthy donors. Method: immunoSEQ multiplex PCR; TCRdb's copy keeps in-frame clones and lacks some. The table has approximately 170,000 clones, 85% seen once. The sequencing input was PBMCs. Receptors were obtained from a man aged 30 to 39 in good health and CMV-seropositive.

The chain recombines TRBV5-1 with TRBJ2-3; 7 nucleotides match TRBD2. Germline CDR1 reads SGHRS; CDR2 reads YFSETQ. The CDR3 totals 16 residues. V shed 1 base, J shed 0 bases, and the junction held 5 bases outside the gene matches. CDR3 in DNA: TGCGCCAGCAGCTTGTATCTAGCGGACAGCACAGATACGCAGTATTTT. This translates into CASSLYLADSTDTQYF.

CDR3 nucleotide sequence: TGTGCCAGCAATCCGGGACAGGGGGGCAGGACCGGGGAGCTGTTTTTT. Protein sequence: CASNPGQGGRTGELFF. The rearrangement uses TRBV2 and TRBJ2-2; 11 nucleotides agree with TRBD1. From germline, CDR1 is SNHLY and CDR2 FYNNEI. The CDR3 is 16 residues long. V shed 7 bases and J 5 bases; nucleotides not matched to a gene: 9.

V and J are TRBV19 and TRBJ1-2; TRBD1 aligns across 7 bases. V dropped 3 bases and J dropped 0; count of bases not matched to a gene: 7. From germline, CDR1 is LNHDA and CDR2 SQIVND (reference sequence). The CDR3 contains 16 residues. The CDR3 reads CASSITAGTANYGYTF. For the CDR3, the DNA is TGTGCCAGTAGTATCACCGCCGGGACAGCTAACTATGGCTACACCTTC.

The rearrangement joins TRBV5-1 to TRBJ2-3; TRBD1 is a possible D gene (6 bases). The CDR3 is made up of 15 amino acids. V was shortened by 0 bases and J by 5 bases, with 13 bases between the two germline ends. The germline V gene has CDR1 SGHRS and CDR2 YFSETQ. The CDR3 reads CASSLVGGLEDTQYF. The CDR3, as DNA: TGCGCCAGCAGCTTGGTAGGGGGATTGGAAGATACGCAGTATTTT.

The chain combines TRBV5-4 with TRBJ1-2; TRBD1 might be the D (5 bases). Germline CDR1 reads SGHNT; CDR2 reads YYREEE (reference sequence). The CDR3 runs to 14 residues. The ends were cut back, 4 bases at V and 8 bases at J, with 18 bases in the middle. The CDR3 loop reads CASSRWGEVDGYTF. The CDR3 DNA is TGTGCCAGCAGCCGGTGGGGGGAAGTCGACGGCTACACCTTC.

This rearrangement joins TRBV4-1 to TRBJ2-1; TRBD2 agrees at 9 bases. This CDR3 contains 14 residues. With 6 bases clipped from V and 9 bases from J, the junction kept 9 bases outside the gene matches. The germline gives CDR1 MGHRA, CDR2 YSYEKL. CDR3 sequence: CASRGWAGGGEQFF. The CDR3, as DNA: TGCGCCAGCAGGGGCTGGGCGGGGGGGGGTGAGCAGTTCTTC.

The chain is built from TRBV11-2 and TRBJ2-4, with D possibly TRBD1 on 6 matching bases. The ends were cut back, 3 bases at V and 1 base at J, with 16 bases in the middle. This CDR3 is built from 17 residues. Germline V gives CDR1 SGHAT, CDR2 FQNNGV. This chain's CDR3 is CASSFQYGTIAKNIQYF. For the CDR3, the DNA is TGTGCCAGCAGCTTTCAATACGGGACAATTGCCAAAAACATTCAGTACTTC.

The CDR3 spells CASSPAPGSSSYEQYF. CDR3 nucleotides: TGCGCCAGCAGCCCAGCCCCGGGATCGAGCTCCTACGAGCAGTACTTC. This chain links TRBV4-1 with TRBJ2-7, with TRBD2 as a possible D gene (5 bases). The V and J ends lost 4 bases and 0 bases respectively, with 16 bases between them. The CDR3 has 16 residues. Germline values: CDR1 MGHRA, CDR2 YSYEKL.

The chain combines TRBV4-1 with TRBJ1-1; D might be TRBD1 (6 bases). CDR1 is MGHRA, CDR2 YSYEKL, per germline. Trimming left V 0 bases short and J 2 bases short, with 13 bases between. The CDR3 sequence is 16 residues long. The CDR3 loop reads CASSQDPGVGNTEAFF. As DNA, the CDR3 is TGCGCCAGCAGCCAAGACCCAGGGGTAGGAAACACTGAAGCTTTCTTT.

The chain uses TRBV19 and TRBJ2-2; D perhaps matches TRBD1 (5 bases). This CDR3 has 16 residues. With 5 bases removed from V and 4 bases from J, the gap between germline ends came to 17 bases. Germline V CDR1 and CDR2: LNHDA, SQIVND (reference sequence). The CDR3 DNA follows: TGTGCCAGTAGTTCCTGGGGCGGTCTTCGCACCGGGGAGCTGTTTTTT. Translated, it gives CASSSWGGLRTGELFF.

The chain recombines TRBV18 with TRBJ1-1; TRBD1 matches 8 bases. Trimming took 3 bases from V and 4 from J; bases not matched to a gene: 1. Germline V gene lookup returns CDR1 KGHSH and CDR2 LQKENI. This CDR3 contains 13 residues. CDR3 sequence reads: CASSPDRATEAFF. In DNA form, the CDR3 reads TGTGCCAGCTCACCGGACAGGGCCACTGAAGCTTTCTTT.

This clone was counted once. This chain joins TRBV6-1 and TRBJ2-1; D is possibly TRBD2 (6 bases). Germline V gives CDR1 MNHNS, CDR2 SASEGT. Trimming took off 4 bases at V and 10 bases at J, with 26 bases between the two ends. This CDR3 region has 17 residues. The CDR3 DNA reads as TGTGCCAGCAGTGCATACGGCGCGGGACTGCGGGACGCCGAGCAGTTCTTC. Translation gives CASSAYGAGLRDAEQFF.

In this sample, this clone turned up once. DNA for the CDR3: TGCGCCAGCAGCCAAGATAATGGCGGGAATAACTATGGCTACACCTTC. This encodes CASSQDNGGNNYGYTF. V is TRBV4-3 and J is TRBJ1-2; D not resolved. Germline V gene lookup returns CDR1 LGHNA and CDR2 YSLEER. This CDR3 is 16 amino acids long. V was trimmed by 0 bases and J by 1 base, leaving 12 bases between them.

This chain joins TRBV27 and TRBJ2-1, with D possibly TRBD2 on 5 matching bases. V was trimmed by 6 bases and J by 5 bases, leaving 5 bases between them. The CDR3 sequence is 11 residues long. CDR1 and CDR2 from the germline V gene are MNHEY and SMNVEV (reference sequence). The CDR3 loop reads CASRRDNEQFF. Here the CDR3 DNA reads TGTGCCAGCAGGCGGGACAATGAGCAGTTCTTC.

The sample holds many counts of this clone. The chain uses TRBV7-2 and TRBJ2-1; D is uncertain. V was pared by 3 bases and J by 8 bases, with 5 bases between. The CDR3 extends over 11 amino acids. CDR1 SGHTA and CDR2 FQGNSA come from the germline V gene. DNA for the CDR3: TGTGCCAGCAGCTTCCTGTATGAGCAGTTCTTC. This codes for CASSFLYEQFF.

This clone appeared a few times. The chain links TRBV6-1 to TRBJ1-5; D ambiguous. Looked up from germline, CDR1 is MNHNS and CDR2 is SASEGT. V lost 5 bases to trimming and J lost 1 base, with 9 bases between them. The CDR3 runs 14 residues. The CDR3 reads CASSHPGSNQPQHF. In nucleotides, the CDR3 is TGTGCCAGCAGTCACCCGGGGAGCAATCAGCCCCAGCATTTT.

This clone was seen only a few times. This chain joins TRBV11-2 and TRBJ2-7; the D is unclear. The CDR3 totals 13 residues. Trimming took 2 bases from V and 3 from J, leaving 8 bases between them. Germline values: CDR1 SGHAT, CDR2 FQNNGV. DNA of the CDR3: TGTGCCAGCAGCTTAAGCCGATACTACGAGCAGTACTTC. This translates into CASSLSRYYEQYF. The full variable domain, in which reference TRBV11-2 and TRBJ2-7 provide the parts outside the CDR3, is EAGVAQSPRYKIIEKRQSVAFWCNPISGHATLYWYQQILGQGPKLLIQFQNNGVVDDSQLPKDRFSAERLKGVDSTLKIQPAKLEDSAVYLCASSLSRYYEQYFGPGTRLTVT.

This chain links TRBV27 with TRBJ1-1; possibly TRBD1 for D (5 bases). Trimming left V 6 bases short and J 2 bases short, with 13 bases between. The CDR3 runs to 14 residues. Germline V gene data show CDR1 as MNHEY and CDR2 as SMNVEV (reference sequence). The DNA of the CDR3 is TGTGCCAGCAGCGTGGGGCAGGGCAACACTGAAGCTTTCTTT. Protein product: CASSVGQGNTEAFF.

The V and J genes are TRBV6-1 and TRBJ2-7, with D possibly TRBD1 on 5 matching bases. V shed 0 bases and J shed 3 bases, with 12 bases lying between them. This CDR3 is 15 amino acids long. Germline V gene lookup returns CDR1 MNHNS and CDR2 SASEGT. The chain's CDR3 is CASSEAFQGGYEQYF. The CDR3 nucleotides are TGTGCCAGCAGTGAAGCTTTCCAGGGTGGCTACGAGCAGTACTTC.

This sequence joins TRBV7-6 and TRBJ2-6; perhaps TRBD2 as D (5 bases). From germline, CDR1 is SGHVS and CDR2 FNYEAQ. The ends were cut back, 5 bases at V and 4 bases at J, with 9 bases in the middle. The CDR3 has 14 amino acids. The CDR3 loop reads CASSEGSGANVLTF. The CDR3 bases are TGTGCCAGCAGCGAGGGTTCAGGGGCCAACGTCCTGACTTTC.

As for this clone: This same CDR3 is encoded by further DNA sequences in the sample. The V call is TRBV9, the J call TRBJ2-5; 9 bases match TRBD2. The germline gives CDR1 SGDLS, CDR2 YYNGEE. CDR3 size: 15 residues. With 0 bases clipped from V and 4 bases from J, the junction kept 4 bases outside the gene matches. The CDR3 DNA follows: TGTGCCAGCAGCGTAGTTGGCGGGGGGGCAGAGACCCAGTACTTC. Its protein is CASSVVGGGAETQYF.

The J gene is TRBJ1-2, the V gene TRBV18, with 8 bases lining up with TRBD1. The V and J ends lost 4 bases and 6 bases, in that order; junction bases with no gene match: 10. Germline CDR1 and CDR2: KGHSH and LQKENI. There are 15 residues in the CDR3. The CDR3 region has the DNA TGTGCCAGCTCACATCGGACAGGGCGGAGCGATGGCTACACCTTC. It specifies CASSHRTGRSDGYTF.

This clone was observed a single time. This rearrangement joins TRBV9 to TRBJ1-1; no clear D. Germline V gives CDR1 SGDLS, CDR2 YYNGEE. V lost 1 base and J lost 1, with 8 bases in between. The CDR3 is 14 residues long. CDR3 DNA: TGTGCCAGCAGCGTATCCGGAGAGAACACTGAAGCTTTCTTT. Its protein is CASSVSGENTEAFF.

CDR3 DNA: TGTGCCAGCAGCTCGGGACAGCTGAATTTAGGCTCCTACGAGCAGTACTTC. Its translation: CASSSGQLNLGSYEQYF. V gene TRBV5-4 combines with J gene TRBJ2-7; TRBD1 matches at 7 bases. This CDR3 comprises 17 residues. Germline V CDR1 and CDR2: SGHNT, YYREEE (reference sequence). Losses at the gene ends were 3 bases for V and 0 bases for J; bases not matched to a gene: 12.

V usage is TRBV5-6 and J usage is TRBJ1-5; TRBD1 aligns across 10 bases. The V and J ends lost 4 bases and 7 bases, in that order; junction bases with no gene match: 2. The CDR3 extends over 13 amino acids. The germline gives CDR1 SGHDT, CDR2 YYEEEE. The CDR3 here is CASSTGQGQPQHF. CDR3 sequence (DNA): TGTGCCAGCAGCACGGGACAGGGGCAGCCCCAGCATTTT.